This T cell receptor beta chain was profiled in a study of cytomegalovirus exposure and HLA in healthy donors. General study points: Analyses of presence and absence presupposed an approximately uniform sequencing depth across donors.

About this clone itself: Its antigen remains unknown.

60 Vbeta and 13 Jbeta primers were used in PCR. Using immunoSEQ multiplex PCR, the repertoire was profiled, and TCRdb retains in-frame clones only, with some absent. Altogether 110,000 to 150,000 clones are present, roughly 74% being singletons, with the ten largest covering 2.4%. The CDR3 is made up of 15 amino acids. Trimming shortened V by 0 bases and J by 0 bases, and 8 bases separated the two germline ends. From germline, CDR1 is LGHNA and CDR2 YNFKEQ. Sequenced sample: PBMCs. This chain joins TRBV4-2 and TRBJ1-1; D is perhaps TRBD1 (5 bases). The TCR was taken from a woman between 18 and 29 years old in good health and CMV-seropositive. CDR3 region: CASSQEGQLNTEAFF. DNA of the CDR3: TGTGCCAGCAGCCAAGAAGGACAATTGAACACTGAAGCTTTCTTT.